Each of the 19 T cell receptor beta chains below was sequenced from the same sample in a study of patients and donors after allogeneic stem cell transplantation (dated by TCRdb to the early 2020s). The receptor library was made with RT-PCR. The data were produced on a NextSeq 550. TCRdb took the public reads, trimmed them with fastp at Q25, ran MiXCR for clone calling and kept in-frame beta chains. Under each unique CDR3 protein, matching rows form one entry showing the most common genes and DNA. In this sample the table shows 9,000 to 15,000 distinct CDR3 sequences, around 25% of which occur a single time. Of the sample, 51% falls within the top ten clones. The sequencing input was blood, either unsorted or a sorted T cell fraction (not recorded which). These receptors came from a human donor who was either an allogeneic HSCT recipient or a stem cell or donor lymphocyte infusion donor (not recorded which). It is not recorded whose cells these are; they may come from a transplant donor.

The table lists this clonotype with a few counts. The rearrangement uses TRBV29-1 and TRBJ1-1; the D is unclear. This CDR3 spans 13 amino acids. Trimming pared 4 bases from V and 1 base from J, leaving 10 bases between. Germline-derived CDR1 and CDR2 are SQVTM and ANQGSEA. CDR3 loop: CSVGEGWNTEAFF. CDR3 DNA sequence: TGCAGCGTTGGGGAGGGATGGAACACTGAAGCTTTCTTT.

The table lists this clonotype with many counts. J is TRBJ1-2 and V is TRBV20-1; D is ambiguous. The length of the CDR3 is 8 residues. V shed 7 bases and J shed 7 bases, with 4 bases lying between them. In germline, CDR1 is DFQATT, CDR2 SNEGSKA (reference sequence). This CDR3 is CSGPGYTF. CDR3 in DNA: TGCAGTGGTCCTGGCTACACCTTC.

The genes are TRBV12-3 or TRBV12-4 and TRBJ1-5, with a weak D call TRBD1 (5 bases). The CDR3 is made up of 13 amino acids. The ends were cut back, 2 bases at V and 9 bases at J, with 11 bases in the middle. The CDR3 DNA is TGTGCCAGCAGTTTATGGGGGGATCTGCCCCAGCATTTT. Its protein product is CASSLWGDLPQHF.

This clonotype appeared a few times. The chain joins TRBV5-1 to TRBJ2-3; D gene ambiguous. Looked up from germline, CDR1 is SGHRS and CDR2 is YFSETQ. This CDR3 has 14 residues. V dropped 3 bases and J dropped 0 bases, with 8 bases sitting between them. CDR3 DNA: TGCGCCAGCAGCTCCATCGGTAGCACAGATACGCAGTATTTT. It yields the protein CASSSIGSTDTQYF.

The genes are TRBV7-2 and TRBJ2-1; the D gene is possibly TRBD1 (5 bases). The germline CDR1 and CDR2 sequences are SGHTA and FQGNSA. The CDR3 covers 16 residues. V shed 5 bases and J shed 4 bases, with 18 bases lying between them. The CDR3 DNA is TGTGCCAGCAGCCCCCGGCAGGCTAGGGGATACAATGAGCAGTTCTTC. Its translation is CASSPRQARGYNEQFF.

This chain links TRBV9 with TRBJ2-1; 7 bases match TRBD2. Per germline, CDR1 SGDLS and CDR2 YYNGEE. After removal of 4 bases from V and 0 bases from J, the junction contained 4 bases not matched to a gene. The CDR3 spans 15 residues. The CDR3: CASSRAGSSYNEQFF. The CDR3 bases are TGTGCCAGCAGCAGAGCGGGGAGCTCCTACAATGAGCAGTTCTTC.

This clonotype appeared a few times. This chain joins TRBV10-3 and TRBJ1-2; no clear D gene. V was shortened by 8 bases and J by 4 bases, with 17 bases between the two germline ends. CDR3 size: 14 residues. Germline values: CDR1 ENHRY, CDR2 SYGVKD. The CDR3 reads CAILNDRHPYGYTF. Written as DNA, the CDR3 is TGTGCCATCCTAAACGACCGCCACCCCTATGGCTACACCTTC.

This clonotype was counted only a few times. The V gene is TRBV12-3 or TRBV12-4, the J gene TRBJ1-2; TRBD1 matches 7 bases. This CDR3 region has 15 residues. The V segment lost 3 bases and the J segment 7 bases; nucleotides outside the gene matches: 11. CDR3 nucleotide sequence: TGTGCCAGCAGTTTGAGTAGGGGGCGCCTGAGTGGCTACACCTTC. It specifies CASSLSRGRLSGYTF.

This chain joins TRBV12-3 or TRBV12-4 and TRBJ2-5; 8 bases line up with TRBD2. Losses at the gene ends were 6 bases for V and 5 bases for J; bases not matched to a gene: 14. The CDR3 covers 16 residues. The CDR3 nucleotides read TGTGCCAGCAGCCGTAGCGGGACCGCCAAAACGGAGACCCAGTACTTC. Translated, it gives CASSRSGTAKTETQYF.

The chain has TRBV6-1 and TRBJ1-2, with D perhaps TRBD1 (6 bases). V was pared by 6 bases and J by 8 bases, with 10 bases between. Germline V lookup: CDR1 MNHNS, CDR2 SASEGT. There are 11 residues in the CDR3. The CDR3 sequence: CASRQGLGYTF. For the CDR3, the DNA is TGTGCCAGCAGACAGGGCTTAGGCTACACCTTC.

V gene TRBV28 combines with J gene TRBJ1-1; TRBD1 agrees at 8 bases. The CDR3 extends over 15 amino acids. Trimming cost V 3 bases and J 1 base; bases outside gene matches: 4. Germline V gives CDR1 MDHEN, CDR2 SYDVKM. The CDR3: CASSLTGVKNTEAFF. The CDR3 nucleotides read TGTGCCAGCAGTTTGACAGGGGTGAAGAACACTGAAGCTTTCTTT.

This clonotype was detected only a few times. J is TRBJ1-2 and V is TRBV5-1, with D tentatively TRBD1 (5 bases). V lost 4 bases and J lost 7, with 14 bases in between. Germline CDR1 SGHRS, CDR2 YFSETQ. This CDR3 has 13 amino acids. The CDR3 DNA sequence: TGCGCCAGCAGCCCAGGGCCGGGTATTGGCTACACCTTC. Translating gives CASSPGPGIGYTF.

The chain links TRBV5-5 to TRBJ1-4, with a possible D match to TRBD1 (5 bases). Trimming stripped 4 bases from V and 4 bases from J, with 8 bases between. The CDR3 consists of 13 residues. Germline V gene data show CDR1 as SGHKS and CDR2 as YYEKEE (reference sequence). The DNA for the CDR3 is TGTGCCAGCAGCCGGGGGTTTAATGAAAAACTGTTTTTT. This translates into CASSRGFNEKLFF.

Ten or more counts support this clonotype. J is TRBJ1-5 and V is TRBV12-3 or TRBV12-4; D call uncertain. V lost 5 bases to trimming and J lost 7 bases, with 9 bases between them. CDR3 length: 12 amino acids. The CDR3 sequence is CASSAGRQPQHF. The CDR3 nucleotides are TGTGCCAGCAGTGCGGGGAGGCAGCCCCAGCATTTT.

This clonotype was seen a handful of times. The chain is built from TRBV25-1 and TRBJ1-6, with 8 bases that match TRBD1. The J segment lost 4 bases and the V segment lost 3 bases, leaving 2 bases of the junction unmatched. Germline V gene sequence: CDR1 MGHDK, CDR2 SYGVNS. The CDR3 is made up of 15 amino acids. The CDR3: CASSETGEYNSPLHF. CDR3 nucleotides: TGTGCCAGCAGTGAGACAGGGGAGTATAATTCACCCCTCCACTTT.

J is TRBJ1-2 and V is TRBV7-2; no clear D gene. The CDR3 is 13 amino acids. In germline, CDR1 is SGHTA, CDR2 FQGNSA. Deletions cut 2 bases from V and 8 bases from J, with 12 bases between. The CDR3, as DNA: TGTGCCAGCAGCTTATGGACCGCGAGGGGCTACACCTTC. This translates into CASSLWTARGYTF.

In this sample, this clonotype turned up a few times. This rearrangement joins TRBV4-3 to TRBJ1-2; 7 bases line up with TRBD1. Germline assignment: CDR1 LGHNA and CDR2 YSLEER. V gave up 0 bases and J gave up 4 bases; unmatched junction bases: 2. The CDR3 extends over 14 amino acids. CDR3: CASSQDGQAYGYTF. The CDR3 region has the DNA TGCGCCAGCAGCCAAGATGGACAGGCCTATGGCTACACCTTC.

This clonotype was picked up a small number of times. The chain has TRBV3-1 and TRBJ1-6, with a possible D match to TRBD1 (5 bases). The CDR3 sequence is 15 residues long. V was pared by 1 base and J by 2 bases, with 6 bases between. Germline CDR1 and CDR2: LGHDT and YNNKEL (reference sequence). This CDR3 reads CASSQVGPYNSPLHF. For the CDR3, the DNA is TGTGCCAGCAGCCAAGTGGGGCCCTATAATTCACCCCTCCACTTT.

The chain couples TRBV27 to TRBJ2-7; TRBD1 is a possible D gene (5 bases). CDR3 size: 14 residues. From germline, CDR1 is MNHEY and CDR2 SMNVEV (reference sequence). Trimming left V 6 bases short and J 2 bases short, with 14 bases between. In DNA form, the CDR3 reads TGTGCCAGCAGCGACAGTTTATTCCCCTACGAGCAGTACTTC. Translation gives CASSDSLFPYEQYF.